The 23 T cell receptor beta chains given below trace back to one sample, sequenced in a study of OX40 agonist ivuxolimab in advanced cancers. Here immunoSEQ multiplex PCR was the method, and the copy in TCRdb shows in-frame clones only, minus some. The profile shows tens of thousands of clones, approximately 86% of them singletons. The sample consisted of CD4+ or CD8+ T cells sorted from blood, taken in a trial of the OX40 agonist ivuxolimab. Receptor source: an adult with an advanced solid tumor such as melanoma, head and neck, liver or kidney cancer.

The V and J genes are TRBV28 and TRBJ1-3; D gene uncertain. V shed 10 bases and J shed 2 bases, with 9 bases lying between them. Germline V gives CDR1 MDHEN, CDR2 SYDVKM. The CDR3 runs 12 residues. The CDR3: CATWRAGNTIYF. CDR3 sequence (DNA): TGTGCCACCTGGAGGGCTGGAAACACCATATATTTT.

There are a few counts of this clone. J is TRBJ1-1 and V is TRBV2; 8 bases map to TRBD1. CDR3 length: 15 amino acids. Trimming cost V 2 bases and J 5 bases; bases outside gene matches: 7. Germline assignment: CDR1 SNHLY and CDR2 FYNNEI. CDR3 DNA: TGTGCCAGCAGTGAATCGCAGGGGGCTTGGACTGAAGCTTTCTTT. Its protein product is CASSESQGAWTEAFF. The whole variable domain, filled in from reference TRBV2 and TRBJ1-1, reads EPEVTQTPSHQVTQMGQEVILRCVPISNHLYFYWYRQILGQKVEFLVSFYNNEISEKSEIFDDQFSVERPDGSNFTLKIRSTKLEDSAMYFCASSESQGAWTEAFFGQGTRLTVV.

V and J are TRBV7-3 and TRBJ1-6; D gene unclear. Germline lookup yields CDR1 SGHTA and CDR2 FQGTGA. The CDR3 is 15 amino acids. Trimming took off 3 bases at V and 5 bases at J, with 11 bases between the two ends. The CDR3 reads CASSLGRADNSPLHF. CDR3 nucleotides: TGTGCCAGCAGCTTGGGAAGGGCCGATAATTCACCCCTCCACTTT.

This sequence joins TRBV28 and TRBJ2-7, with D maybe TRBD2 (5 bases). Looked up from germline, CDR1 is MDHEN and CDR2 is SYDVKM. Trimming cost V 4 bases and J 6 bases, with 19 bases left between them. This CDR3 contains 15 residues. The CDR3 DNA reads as TGTGCCAGCAGTTCATCAGCGGAAGGCGTGGGCGAGCAGTACTTC. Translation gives CASSSSAEGVGEQYF.

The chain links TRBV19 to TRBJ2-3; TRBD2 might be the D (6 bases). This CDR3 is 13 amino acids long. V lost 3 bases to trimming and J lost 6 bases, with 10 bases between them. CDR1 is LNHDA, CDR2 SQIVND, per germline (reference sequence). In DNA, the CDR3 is TGTGCCAGTAGTATGGGACTCGCCGATACGCAGTATTTT. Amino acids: CASSMGLADTQYF.

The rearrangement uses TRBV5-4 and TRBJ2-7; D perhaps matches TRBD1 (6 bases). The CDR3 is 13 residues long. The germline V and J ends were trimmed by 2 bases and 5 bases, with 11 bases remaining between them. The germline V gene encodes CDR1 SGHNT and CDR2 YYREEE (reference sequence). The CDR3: CASSLRGLNEQYF. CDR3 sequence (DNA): TGTGCCAGCAGCTTAAGGGGGTTGAACGAGCAGTACTTC.

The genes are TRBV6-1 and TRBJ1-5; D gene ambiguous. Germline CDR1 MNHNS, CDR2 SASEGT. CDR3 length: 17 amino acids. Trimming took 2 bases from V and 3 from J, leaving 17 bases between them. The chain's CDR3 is CASSELGWDMNNQPQHF. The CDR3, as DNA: TGTGCCAGCAGTGAACTCGGATGGGATATGAACAATCAGCCCCAGCATTTT.

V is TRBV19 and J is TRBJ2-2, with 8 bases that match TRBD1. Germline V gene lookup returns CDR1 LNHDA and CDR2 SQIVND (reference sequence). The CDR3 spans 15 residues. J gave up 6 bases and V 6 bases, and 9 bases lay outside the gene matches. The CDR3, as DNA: TGTGCCAGTAGCCGCGGACAGGGAGGCCCCGGGGAGCTGTTTTTT. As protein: CASSRGQGGPGELFF.

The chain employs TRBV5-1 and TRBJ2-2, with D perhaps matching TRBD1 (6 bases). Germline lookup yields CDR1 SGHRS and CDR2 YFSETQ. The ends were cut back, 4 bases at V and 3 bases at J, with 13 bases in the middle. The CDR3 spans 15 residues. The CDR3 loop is CASSAQGFDTGELFF. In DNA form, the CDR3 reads TGCGCCAGCAGCGCCCAGGGGTTCGACACCGGGGAGCTGTTTTTT.

CDR3 protein: CASSQDRTSGGGDTQYF. In nucleotides, the CDR3 is TGCGCCAGCAGCCAAGATCGGACTAGCGGAGGCGGGGATACGCAGTATTTT. The gene calls are TRBV4-3 and TRBJ2-3, with TRBD2 matching over 10 bases. There are 17 residues in the CDR3. Per germline, CDR1 LGHNA and CDR2 YSLEER. Trimming removed 0 bases from V and 6 bases from J; junction bases left unmatched: 9.

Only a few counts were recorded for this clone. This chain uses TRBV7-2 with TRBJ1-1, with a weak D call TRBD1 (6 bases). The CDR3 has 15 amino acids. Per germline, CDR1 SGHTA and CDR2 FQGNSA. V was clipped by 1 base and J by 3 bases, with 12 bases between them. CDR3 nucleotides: TGTGCCAGCAGCTTAGTGTCAGGGGTGGACACTGAAGCTTTCTTT. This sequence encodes CASSLVSGVDTEAFF.

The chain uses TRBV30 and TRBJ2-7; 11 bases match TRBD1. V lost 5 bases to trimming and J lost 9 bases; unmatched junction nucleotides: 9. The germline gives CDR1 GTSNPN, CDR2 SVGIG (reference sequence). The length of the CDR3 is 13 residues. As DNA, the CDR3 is TGTGCCTGGGTAGGACAGGGGGCGCTTTCGCAGTACTTC. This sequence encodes CAWVGQGALSQYF.

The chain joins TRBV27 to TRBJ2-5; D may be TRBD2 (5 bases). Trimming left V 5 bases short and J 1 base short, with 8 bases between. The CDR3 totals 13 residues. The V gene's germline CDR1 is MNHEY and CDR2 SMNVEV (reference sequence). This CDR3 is CASSVRGQETQYF. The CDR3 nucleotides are TGTGCCAGCAGTGTCCGGGGCCAAGAGACCCAGTACTTC.

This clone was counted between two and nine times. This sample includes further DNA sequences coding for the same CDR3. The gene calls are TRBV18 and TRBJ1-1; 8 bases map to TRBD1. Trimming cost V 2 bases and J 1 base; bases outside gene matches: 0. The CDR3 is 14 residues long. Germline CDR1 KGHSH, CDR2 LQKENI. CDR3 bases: TGTGCCAGCTCACCAGGGACAGGGAACACTGAAGCTTTCTTT. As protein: CASSPGTGNTEAFF.

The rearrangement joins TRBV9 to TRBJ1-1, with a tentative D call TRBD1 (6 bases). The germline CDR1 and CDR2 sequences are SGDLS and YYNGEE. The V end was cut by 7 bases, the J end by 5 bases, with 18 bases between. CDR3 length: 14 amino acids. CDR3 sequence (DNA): TGTGCCAGCGCAGAAGGGGGGCTAAGGACTGAAGCTTTCTTT. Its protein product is CASAEGGLRTEAFF.

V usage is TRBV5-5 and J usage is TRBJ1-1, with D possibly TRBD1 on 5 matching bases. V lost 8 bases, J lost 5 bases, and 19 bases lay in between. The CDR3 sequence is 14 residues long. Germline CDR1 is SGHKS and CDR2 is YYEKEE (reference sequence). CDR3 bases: TGTGCCAGTGTTCAGGGTCGGAGCAATACTGAAGCTTTCTTT. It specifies CASVQGRSNTEAFF.

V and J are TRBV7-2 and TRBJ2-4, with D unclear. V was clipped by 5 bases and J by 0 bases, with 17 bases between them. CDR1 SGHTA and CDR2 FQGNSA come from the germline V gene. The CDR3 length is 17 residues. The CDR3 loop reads CASSPAPGSLAKNIQYF. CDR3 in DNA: TGTGCCAGCAGCCCCGCCCCGGGTTCTTTAGCCAAAAACATTCAGTACTTC.

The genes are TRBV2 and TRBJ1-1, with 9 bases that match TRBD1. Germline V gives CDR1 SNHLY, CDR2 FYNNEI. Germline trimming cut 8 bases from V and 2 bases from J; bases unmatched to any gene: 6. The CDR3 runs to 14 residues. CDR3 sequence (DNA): TGTGCCAGCGGTTCGGACAGGGGTAACACTGAAGCTTTCTTT. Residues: CASGSDRGNTEAFF.

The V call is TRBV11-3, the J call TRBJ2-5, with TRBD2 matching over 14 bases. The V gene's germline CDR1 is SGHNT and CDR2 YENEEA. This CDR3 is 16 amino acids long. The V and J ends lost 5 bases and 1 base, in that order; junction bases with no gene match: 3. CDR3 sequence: CASSTGTSGSQETQYF. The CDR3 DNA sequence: TGTGCCAGCAGCACCGGGACTAGCGGGAGCCAAGAGACCCAGTACTTC.

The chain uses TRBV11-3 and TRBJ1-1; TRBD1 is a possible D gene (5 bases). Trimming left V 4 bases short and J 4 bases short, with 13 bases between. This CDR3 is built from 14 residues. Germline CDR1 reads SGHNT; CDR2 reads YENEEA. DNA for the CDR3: TGTGCCAGCAGCTCAGGGCAGGGAGCCACTGAAGCTTTCTTT. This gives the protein CASSSGQGATEAFF.

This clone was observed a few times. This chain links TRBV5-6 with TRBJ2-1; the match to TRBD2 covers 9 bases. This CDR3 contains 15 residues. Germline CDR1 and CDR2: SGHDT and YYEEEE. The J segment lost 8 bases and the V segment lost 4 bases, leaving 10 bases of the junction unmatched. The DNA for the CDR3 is TGTGCCAGCAGCCGTTATGGTAGCGGGAGCTATGAGCAGTTCTTC. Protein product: CASSRYGSGSYEQFF. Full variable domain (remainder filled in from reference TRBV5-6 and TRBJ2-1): DAGVTQSPTHLIKTRGQQVTLRCSPKSGHDTVSWYQQALGQGPQFIFQYYEEEERQRGNFPDRFSGHQFPNYSSELNVNALLLGDSALYLCASSRYGSGSYEQFFGPGTRLTVL.

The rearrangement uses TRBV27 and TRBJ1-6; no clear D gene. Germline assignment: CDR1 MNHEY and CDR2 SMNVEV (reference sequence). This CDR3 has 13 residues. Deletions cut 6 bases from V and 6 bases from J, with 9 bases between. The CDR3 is CASRTSINSPLHF. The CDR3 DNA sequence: TGTGCCAGCAGGACCTCCATTAATTCACCCCTCCACTTT.

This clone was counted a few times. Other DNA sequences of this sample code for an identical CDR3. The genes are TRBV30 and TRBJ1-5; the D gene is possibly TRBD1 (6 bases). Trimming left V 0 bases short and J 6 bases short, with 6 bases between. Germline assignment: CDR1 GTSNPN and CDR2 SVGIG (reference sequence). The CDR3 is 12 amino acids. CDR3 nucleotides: TGTGCCTGGAGTGTACAGGGTCAGCCCCAGCATTTT. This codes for CAWSVQGQPQHF. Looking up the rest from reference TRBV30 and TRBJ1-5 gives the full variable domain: SQTIHQWPATLVQPVGSPLSLECTVEGTSNPNLYWYRQAAGRGLQLLFYSVGIGQISSEVPQNLSASRPQDRQFILSSKKLLLSDSGFYLCAWSVQGQPQHFGDGTRLSIL.